What follows describes a single T cell receptor (beta chain). Researchers ran the PCR with 60 Vbeta and 13 Jbeta primers. The data were produced by immunoSEQ multiplex PCR, yet TCRdb's version contains in-frame clones alone and is incomplete. This sample has approximately 100,000 clones, with around 82% found just once. This record belongs to a study of cytomegalovirus exposure and HLA in healthy donors. The CDR3 runs to 14 residues. The V and J ends lost 8 bases and 6 bases respectively, with 19 bases between them. Germline loops: CDR1 MDHEN, CDR2 SYDVKM. Material: PBMCs. V usage is TRBV28 and J usage is TRBJ1-1; unclear D gene. This TCR derives from a man aged 50-60 years in good health and CMV-seronegative. The CDR3 DNA sequence: TGTGCCAGCGCGTGGAGTCGGGGAGTGGCTGAAGCTTTCTTT. Protein product: CASAWSRGVAEAFF.